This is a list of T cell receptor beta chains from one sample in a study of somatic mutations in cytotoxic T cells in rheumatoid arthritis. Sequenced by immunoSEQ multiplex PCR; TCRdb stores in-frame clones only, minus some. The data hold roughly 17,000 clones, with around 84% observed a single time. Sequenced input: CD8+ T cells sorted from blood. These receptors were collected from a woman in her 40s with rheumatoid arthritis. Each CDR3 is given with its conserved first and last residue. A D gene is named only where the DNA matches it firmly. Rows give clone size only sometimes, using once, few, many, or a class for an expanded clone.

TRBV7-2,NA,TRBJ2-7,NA,CASSLEPSGAYEQYF,TGTGCCAGCAGCTTAGAACCCAGCGGAGCTTACGAGCAGTACTTC
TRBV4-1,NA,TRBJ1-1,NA,CASSQRTANTEAFF,TGCGCCAGCAGCCAGAGGACAGCGAACACTGAAGCTTTCTTT
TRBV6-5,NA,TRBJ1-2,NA,CASSYAPRGADGYTF,TGTGCCAGCAGTTACGCACCTCGGGGGGCGGATGGCTACACCTTC
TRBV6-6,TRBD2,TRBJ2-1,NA,CASSWREDEQFF,TGTGCCAGCAGTTGGCGGGAGGATGAGCAGTTCTTC
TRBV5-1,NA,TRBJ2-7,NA,CASSLGYEQYF,TGCGCCAGCAGCTTGGGTTACGAGCAGTACTTC
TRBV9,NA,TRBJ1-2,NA,CASSVETRWDGYTF,TGTGCCAGCAGCGTAGAGACACGGTGGGATGGCTACACCTTC
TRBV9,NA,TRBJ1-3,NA,CASSPEGSGNTIYF,TGTGCCAGCAGCCCCGAGGGCTCTGGAAACACCATATATTTT
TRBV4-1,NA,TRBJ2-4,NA,CASSQDRREGNIQYF,TGCGCCAGCAGCCAAGATAGGAGGGAAGGGAACATTCAGTACTTC
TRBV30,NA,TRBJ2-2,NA,CAWVTGNTGELFF,TGTGCCTGGGTGACGGGGAACACCGGGGAGCTGTTTTTT
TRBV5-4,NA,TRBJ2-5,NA,CASSIRTAQETQYF,TGTGCCAGCAGCATAAGGACAGCACAAGAGACCCAGTACTTC
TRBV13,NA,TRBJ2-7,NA,CASSSQSYEQYF,TGTGCCAGCAGCTCCCAATCCTACGAGCAGTACTTC
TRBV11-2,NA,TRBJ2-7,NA,CASSLAGGTSYEQYF,TGTGCCAGCAGCTTAGCCGGGGGAACCTCCTACGAGCAGTACTTC
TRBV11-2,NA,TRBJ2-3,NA,CASSLGRSGTFTDTQYF,TGTGCCAGCAGCTTAGGGAGGTCTGGAACATTCACAGATACGCAGTATTTT
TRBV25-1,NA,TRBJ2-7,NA,CASSLGLGGFDEQYF,TGTGCCAGCAGCCTAGGACTGGGGGGATTTGACGAGCAGTACTTC
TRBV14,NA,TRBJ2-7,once,CASSQLTDEQYF,TGTGCCAGCAGCCAATTAACGGACGAGCAGTACTTC
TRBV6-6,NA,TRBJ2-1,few,CASTSLANEQFF,TGTGCCAGCACTTCATTAGCCAATGAGCAGTTCTTC
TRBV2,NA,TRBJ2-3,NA,CASSEVTGTSTDTQYF,TGTGCCAGCAGTGAAGTGACCGGGACTAGCACAGATACGCAGTATTTT
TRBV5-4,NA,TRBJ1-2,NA,CASRSTGNYGYTF,TGTGCCAGCAGATCAACAGGGAACTATGGCTACACCTTC
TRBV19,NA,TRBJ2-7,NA,CASSIVTGSYEQYF,TGTGCCAGTAGTATAGTTACAGGTTCCTACGAGCAGTACTTC
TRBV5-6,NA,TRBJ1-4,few,CASSFGRPNEKLFF,TGTGCCAGCAGCTTCGGCAGGCCAAATGAAAAACTGTTTTTT
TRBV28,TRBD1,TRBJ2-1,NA,CASNRARGNEQFF,TGTGCCAGCAACCGCGCCAGGGGGAATGAGCAGTTCTTC
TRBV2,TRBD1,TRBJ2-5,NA,CASSVGQGRETQYF,TGTGCCAGCAGTGTTGGACAGGGTCGGGAGACCCAGTACTTC
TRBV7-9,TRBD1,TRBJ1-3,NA,CASSSYRGLENTIYF,TGTGCCAGCAGCAGCTACAGGGGGCTGGAAAACACCATATATTTT
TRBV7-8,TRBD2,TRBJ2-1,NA,CASSTWTSGDNEQFF,TGTGCCAGCAGCACATGGACTAGCGGGGACAATGAGCAGTTCTTC
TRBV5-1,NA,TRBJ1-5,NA,CASSLAGVSNQPQHF,TGCGCCAGCAGCTTGGCGGGGGTTTCCAATCAGCCCCAGCATTTT
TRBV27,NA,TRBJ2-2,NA,CASSFSGDTGELFF,TGTGCCAGCAGTTTTTCAGGGGATACCGGGGAGCTGTTTTTT
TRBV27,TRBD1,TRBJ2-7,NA,CASSPRDRLTYEQYF,TGTGCCAGCAGCCCCCGGGACAGGTTAACCTACGAGCAGTACTTC
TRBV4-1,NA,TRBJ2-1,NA,CASSLEGAHNEQFF,TGCGCCAGCAGCCTTGAAGGGGCTCACAATGAGCAGTTCTTC
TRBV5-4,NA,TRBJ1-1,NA,CASSRTDEAFF,TGTGCCAGCAGTCGGACAGACGAAGCTTTCTTT
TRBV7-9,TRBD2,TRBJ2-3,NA,CASSTVRGGATDTQYF,TGTGCCAGCAGCACTGTCCGCGGGGGGGCAACAGATACGCAGTATTTT
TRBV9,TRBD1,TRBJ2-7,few,CASSSRDREYEQYF,TGTGCCAGCAGCTCCCGGGACAGGGAGTACGAGCAGTACTTC
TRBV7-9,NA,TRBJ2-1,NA,CASSSTSTRPGEQFF,TGTGCCAGCAGCTCTACTTCCACTAGACCTGGGGAGCAGTTCTTC
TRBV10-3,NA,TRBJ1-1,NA,CAISESRDTEAFF,TGTGCCATCAGTGAGTCGCGGGACACTGAAGCTTTCTTT
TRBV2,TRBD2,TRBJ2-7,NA,CASSVPTSGLSYEQYF,TGTGCCAGCAGTGTCCCGACTAGCGGGCTTTCCTACGAGCAGTACTTC
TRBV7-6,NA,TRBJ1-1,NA,CASSRGGATEAFF,TGTGCCAGCAGCCGGGGGGGGGCTACTGAAGCTTTCTTT
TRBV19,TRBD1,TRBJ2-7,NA,CASSLGTGLEQYF,TGTGCCAGTAGTCTCGGGACAGGGCTTGAGCAGTACTTC
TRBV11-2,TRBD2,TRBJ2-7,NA,CASDGGGTYEQYF,TGTGCCAGCGACGGCGGGGGGACCTACGAGCAGTACTTC
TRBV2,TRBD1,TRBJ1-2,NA,CASSEPGQGNYGYTF,TGTGCCAGCTCAGAACCGGGACAGGGCAACTATGGCTACACCTTC
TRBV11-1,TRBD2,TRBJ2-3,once,CASSRRTSGADTQYF,TGTGCCAGCAGCAGACGGACTAGCGGAGCAGATACGCAGTATTTT
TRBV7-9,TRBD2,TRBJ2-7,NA,CASSLVAGGPSSYEQYF,TGTGCCAGCAGCTTAGTAGCGGGGGGCCCGAGCTCCTACGAGCAGTACTTC
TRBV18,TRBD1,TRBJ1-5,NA,CASSLTPGQGIQPQHF,TGTGCCAGCTCACTAACCCCGGGACAGGGAATTCAGCCCCAGCATTTT
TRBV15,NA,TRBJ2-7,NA,CATSDRRVNEQYF,TGTGCCACCAGTGACCGCAGGGTAAACGAGCAGTACTTC
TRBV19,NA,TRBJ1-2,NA,CASTTLEGLGGYTF,TGTGCCAGTACCACACTGGAGGGTTTAGGGGGCTACACCTTC
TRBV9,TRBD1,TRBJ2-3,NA,CASSPRPDREEGDTQYF,TGTGCCAGCAGCCCACGACCGGACAGGGAAGAGGGAGATACGCAGTATTTT
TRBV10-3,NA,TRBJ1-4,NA,CAISARGNEKLFF,TGTGCCATCAGTGCAAGGGGGAATGAAAAACTGTTTTTT
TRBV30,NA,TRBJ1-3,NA,CAWSVPDIYF,TGTGCCTGGAGTGTACCAGACATATATTTT
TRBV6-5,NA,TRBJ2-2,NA,CASSPDSESGELFF,TGTGCCAGCAGCCCTGACTCTGAGAGCGGGGAGCTGTTTTTT
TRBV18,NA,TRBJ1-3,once,CASSPPEAGIGNTIYF,TGTGCCAGCTCACCACCTGAGGCGGGGATCGGAAACACCATATATTTT
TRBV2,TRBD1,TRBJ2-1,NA,CASRDRVSNEQFF,TGTGCCAGCAGGGACAGGGTATCAAATGAGCAGTTCTTC
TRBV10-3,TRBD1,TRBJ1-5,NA,CAISPQGASSNQPQHF,TGTGCCATCAGTCCACAGGGGGCCTCTAGCAATCAGCCCCAGCATTTT
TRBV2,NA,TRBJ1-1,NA,CASRWRTEAFF,TGTGCCAGCAGGTGGAGAACTGAAGCTTTCTTT
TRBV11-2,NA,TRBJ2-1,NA,CASTQGTPSYNEQFF,TGTGCCAGCACCCAGGGGACACCCTCCTACAATGAGCAGTTCTTC